Below are 6 T cell receptor beta chains sequenced from a single sample in a study of beta chain features in type 1 diabetes. Every isolated RNA sample was fully reverse transcribed, so sequencing captured expressed TCRB transcripts. Generated by immunoSEQ multiplex PCR, the TCRdb table keeps only in-frame clones and is missing some. The data hold about 900,000 clones, with about a sixth observed a single time. The source material was naive CD4+ T cells from blood. The receptors here all came from a young woman in good health.

The chain joins TRBV18 to TRBJ1-3; no definite D call. Between the trimmed V and J ends, which lost 2 bases and 0 bases, there was a span of 11 bases. The CDR3 covers 16 residues. Germline CDR1 reads KGHSH; CDR2 reads LQKENI. CDR3 nucleotides: TGTGCCAGCTCACCATCCGGGGATAGCTCTGGAAACACCATATATTTT. Amino acid sequence: CASSPSGDSSGNTIYF.

The table lists this clone with a few counts. Additional DNA sequences in this sample encode the identical CDR3. The V gene is TRBV4-3, the J gene TRBJ2-5; D remains unclear. Between the trimmed V and J ends, which lost 0 bases and 4 bases, there was a span of 6 bases. This CDR3 comprises 13 residues. The germline V gene has CDR1 LGHNA and CDR2 YSLEER. The CDR3 DNA sequence: TGCGCCAGCAGCCAAGAAGTGGGAGAGACCCAGTACTTC. Translating it yields CASSQEVGETQYF.

The table lists this clone with a few counts. The chain is built from TRBV5-1 and TRBJ2-6; D is unresolved. Trimming took 1 base from V and 0 from J, leaving 14 bases between them. This CDR3 is 18 amino acids long. Germline V gene lookup returns CDR1 SGHRS and CDR2 YFSETQ. In DNA, the CDR3 is TGCGCCAGCAGCTTGTATGGGGATTTGGTCTCTGGGGCCAACGTCCTGACTTTC. This codes for CASSLYGDLVSGANVLTF.

The rearrangement uses TRBV11-2 and TRBJ1-2; possible D gene TRBD1, 6 bases. Germline loops: CDR1 SGHAT, CDR2 FQNNGV. Between the trimmed V and J ends, which lost 3 bases and 0 bases, there was a span of 11 bases. The CDR3 contains 15 residues. CDR3 loop: CASSLDSLANYGYTF. The CDR3 nucleotides read TGTGCCAGCAGCTTGGACAGCTTAGCTAACTATGGCTACACCTTC.

The CDR3 DNA is TGTGCCAGCAGTTCGGGACAGGGGCTCACCGGGGAGCTGTTTTTT. Translated: CASSSGQGLTGELFF. The chain uses TRBV27 and TRBJ2-2; TRBD1 matches at 10 bases. From germline, CDR1 is MNHEY and CDR2 SMNVEV (reference sequence). The CDR3 loop spans 15 amino acids. V shed 4 bases, J shed 4 bases, and the junction held 3 bases outside the gene matches.

The V call is TRBV7-9, the J call TRBJ2-7; D unresolved. V was clipped by 3 bases and J by 5 bases, with 8 bases between them. CDR3 length: 12 amino acids. Germline-derived CDR1 and CDR2 are SEHNR and FQNEAQ (reference sequence). CDR3 bases: TGTGCCAGCAGCTTGAATAGCCACGAGCAGTACTTC. It yields the protein CASSLNSHEQYF.